This TCR beta chain was documented in a study of shared clonotypes between healthy human individuals. Overall study results and limits: Compared with memory subsets, naive subsets generally had larger estimated richness. Inspection by rarefaction showed sorted-subset sequencing to be incomplete despite large depth. Clonotypes that were shared across a few donors made up around 5% of naive CD4 clonotypes.

The germline V gene has CDR1 SGHRS and CDR2 YFSETQ. V was clipped by 8 bases and J by 1 base, with 19 bases between them. The CDR3 runs 16 residues. This clone showed up just once. The antigen is undetermined. This table comes from immunoSEQ multiplex PCR, and its TCRdb copy is limited to in-frame clones, with some not included. The sample records around 750,000 clones, around two thirds being singletons. V gene TRBV5-1 combines with J gene TRBJ2-1, with D perhaps being TRBD1 or TRBD2 (6 bases each). The sequencing input was memory CD4+ T cells sorted from blood. Subset in this sample: CD45RA-negative fraction. The source is a woman aged 30 to 39 in good health. The DNA for the CDR3 is TGCGCCAGTACCCCGGGGGCAGAGGGGTCCTACAATGAGCAGTTCTTC. Its translation is CASTPGAEGSYNEQFF.